Listed here is a single T cell receptor beta chain. Its specificity is unknown. During corrective heart surgery, resections were taken, and the thymus tissue came from them. Samples came from healthy Finnish infants during open corrective cardiac surgery. The data belong to a study of human thymus T cells. General study findings and limits: Unrelated individuals had highly overlapping thymic repertoires, as reported in related research. What appeared biased in thymic and blood repertoires was the usage of V and J genes.

Method: immunoSEQ multiplex PCR; TCRdb's copy keeps in-frame clones and lacks some. The sample records roughly 130,000 clones, around 96% being singletons. This TCR was sampled from a boy younger than two with a congenital heart defect but otherwise immunologically healthy. Sequenced: thymus tissue.

The CDR3 DNA is TGTGCCAGCAGTCCGATGGGCAGCATGATCTATGGCTACACCTTC. This sequence encodes CASSPMGSMIYGYTF. The rearrangement joins TRBV27 to TRBJ1-2; no definite D call. The CDR3 spans 15 residues. Germline CDR1 and CDR2: MNHEY and SMNVEV (reference sequence). Trimming removed 5 bases from V and 4 bases from J, with 17 bases in between.